The rows below give T cell receptor beta chains drawn from one sample of a study of regulatory T cells in long-lasting Graves disease. TCRdb processed the multiplex PCR reads anew with MiXCR; each CDR3 protein has one entry. This sample has some 370,000 distinct CDR3 sequences, with about an eighth found just once. These data also formed part of another study, on T cells in Graves' hyperthyroidism and ophthalmopathy.

Sequenced here: peripheral blood mononuclear cells (PBMCs), sampled at new diagnosis, from a patient treated with antithyroid drugs. The receptors were sampled from a woman between 18 and 29 years old with Graves disease. The CDR3 runs from the conserved cysteine through the conserved F or W. A D gene is named only where the DNA matches it firmly. Not all rows give a size; the values are once, few, many and, for expanded clones, a class.

>TRBV20-1|TRBJ1-5|NA|NA
CSAGPNRAPRNQPQHF
TGCAGTGCCGGACCTAACCGGGCCCCGAGGAATCAGCCCCAGCATTTT
>TRBV30|TRBJ1-1|NA|many
CAWSVEGNTEAFF
TGTGCCTGGAGTGTAGAGGGGAACACTGAAGCTTTCTTT
>TRBV7-2|TRBJ1-5|NA|many
CASSLNRDSNQPQHF
TGTGCCAGCAGCTTAAACAGGGATAGCAATCAGCCCCAGCATTTT
>TRBV27|TRBJ2-2|TRBD2|many
CASSLYELAGMTGELFF
TGTGCCAGCAGTTTATATGAACTAGCGGGAATGACCGGGGAGCTGTTTTTT
>TRBV5-8|TRBJ2-1|NA|NA
CASRLPGWVNEQFF
TGTGCCAGCAGGCTCCCGGGGTGGGTTAATGAGCAGTTCTTC
>TRBV30|TRBJ2-5|TRBD1|many
CAWSGTGGYQETQYF
TGTGCCTGGAGTGGGACAGGGGGCTACCAAGAGACCCAGTACTTC
>TRBV10-3|TRBJ2-5|TRBD1|NA
CASRQGWKETQYF
TGTGCCTCCAGACAGGGTTGGAAAGAGACCCAGTACTTC
>TRBV12-3/TRBV12-4|TRBJ1-1|TRBD1|many
CASRHRGQGSNTEAFF
TGTGCCAGCAGGCACAGAGGACAGGGAAGTAACACTGAAGCTTTCTTT
>TRBV28|TRBJ1-1|NA|many
CASSLQGLGAFF
TGTGCCAGCAGTTTACAGGGGCTCGGAGCTTTCTTT
>TRBV11-2|TRBJ1-2|NA|NA
CASSSAWANYGYTF
TGTGCCAGCAGCTCGGCATGGGCTAACTATGGCTACACCTTC
>TRBV6-1|TRBJ1-2|TRBD1|many
CASREQGLKGYGYTF
TGTGCCAGCAGAGAACAGGGGCTAAAAGGCTATGGCTACACCTTC
>TRBV30|TRBJ1-4|TRBD1|many
CAWSHGQGVNEKLFF
TGTGCCTGGAGTCACGGACAGGGCGTTAATGAAAAACTGTTTTTT
>TRBV6-1|TRBJ1-3|NA|many
CASSWDPGNTIYF
TGTGCCAGCAGCTGGGACCCGGGAAACACCATATATTTT
>TRBV7-3|TRBJ2-1|NA|many
CASSLISRGEQFF
TGTGCCAGCAGCTTAATTAGCAGGGGTGAGCAGTTCTTC
>TRBV20-1|TRBJ2-7|NA|many
CSARDLGLLGFGYEQYF
TGCAGTGCTAGAGATCTGGGGCTACTAGGGTTTGGCTACGAGCAGTACTTC
>TRBV27|TRBJ1-5|NA|many
CASSLQGRNQPQHF
TGTGCCAGCAGCTTACAGGGAAGAAATCAGCCCCAGCATTTT
>TRBV18|TRBJ2-1|NA|many
CASSPGRSSYNEQFF
TGTGCCAGCTCACCAGGACGGAGCTCCTACAATGAGCAGTTCTTC
>TRBV5-1|TRBJ2-3|NA|NA
CASTSTPSSLGTQYF
TGCGCCAGCACCTCTACACCTTCCTCCTTGGGTACGCAGTATTTT
>TRBV5-5|TRBJ2-1|TRBD2|many
CASSLDGGRAYNEQFF
TGTGCCAGCAGCTTGGATGGCGGGAGGGCCTACAATGAGCAGTTCTTC
>TRBV7-2|TRBJ2-1|NA|many
CASSRGGGYNEQFF
TGTGCCAGCAGCCGAGGAGGGGGCTACAATGAGCAGTTCTTC
>TRBV2|TRBJ2-1|NA|many
CALGGDKTGGNEQFF
TGTGCCCTTGGGGGGGACAAGACTGGGGGCAATGAGCAGTTCTTC
>TRBV7-3|TRBJ2-1|TRBD2|many
CASSLGTSSNEQFF
TGTGCCAGCAGCTTAGGGACTAGCAGCAATGAGCAGTTCTTC